This TCR beta chain was profiled in a study of CD8+ T cells in alopecia areata. V shed 5 bases and J shed 0 bases, with 20 bases lying between them. Germline V gene sequence: CDR1 LNHNV, CDR2 YYDKDF (reference sequence). The CDR3 totals 18 residues. TCR sequencing used cDNA made by reverse transcription of extracted RNA. Repertoires were generated with immunoSEQ multiplex PCR, while TCRdb's copy carries only in-frame clones and drops some. The data show 150,000 to 200,000 clones, approximately 62% seen once. The source of this sequence is a human donor with alopecia areata. This rearrangement joins TRBV15 to TRBJ2-4; D is possibly TRBD2 (5 bases). The sequences come from CD4+ T cells sorted from blood, collected at week 0. CDR3 protein: CATSRRFGQSIAKNIQYF. The CDR3 DNA sequence: TGTGCCACCAGCCGGAGGTTTGGGCAGTCTATAGCCAAAAACATTCAGTACTTC.